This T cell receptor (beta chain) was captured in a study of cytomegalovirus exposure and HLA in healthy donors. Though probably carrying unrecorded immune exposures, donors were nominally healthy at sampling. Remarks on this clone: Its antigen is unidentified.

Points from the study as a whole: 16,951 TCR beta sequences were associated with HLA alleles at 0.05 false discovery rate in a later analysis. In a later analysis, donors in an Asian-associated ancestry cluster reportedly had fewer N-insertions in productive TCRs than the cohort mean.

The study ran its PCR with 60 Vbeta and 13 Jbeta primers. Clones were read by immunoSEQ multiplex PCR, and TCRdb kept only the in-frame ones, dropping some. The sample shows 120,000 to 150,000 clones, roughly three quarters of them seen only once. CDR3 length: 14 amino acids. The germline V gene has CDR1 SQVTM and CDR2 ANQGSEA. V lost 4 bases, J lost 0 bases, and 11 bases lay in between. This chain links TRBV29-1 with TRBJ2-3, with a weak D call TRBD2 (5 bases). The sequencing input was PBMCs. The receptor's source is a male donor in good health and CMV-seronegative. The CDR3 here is CSVVVRASTDTQYF. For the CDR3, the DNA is TGCAGCGTTGTTGTGCGGGCTAGCACAGATACGCAGTATTTT.